Below are 30 T cell receptor beta chains sequenced from a single sample in a study of cytomegalovirus exposure and HLA in healthy donors. 60 Vbeta and 13 Jbeta primers were used in PCR. The assay was immunoSEQ multiplex PCR, and TCRdb's table has in-frame clones only and misses some. The table lists some 130,000 clones, roughly three quarters of them singletons. Sequences were obtained from PBMCs. The receptors were sampled from a woman aged 18-29 years in good health and CMV-seronegative.

This chain connects TRBV2 to TRBJ1-2; no clear D. The CDR3 is 14 residues long. Trimming took 2 bases from V and 5 from J, leaving 12 bases between them. Germline assignment: CDR1 SNHLY and CDR2 FYNNEI. The CDR3 bases are TGTGCCAGCAGTGAATGGGCCGTGGGTTATGGCTACACCTTC. This translates into CASSEWAVGYGYTF. Drawing the rest from reference TRBV2 and TRBJ1-2, the complete variable domain is EPEVTQTPSHQVTQMGQEVILRCVPISNHLYFYWYRQILGQKVEFLVSFYNNEISEKSEIFDDQFSVERPDGSNFTLKIRSTKLEDSAMYFCASSEWAVGYGYTFGSGTRLTVV.

The rearrangement joins TRBV2 to TRBJ1-1; possible D gene TRBD1, 6 bases. Germline CDR1 is SNHLY and CDR2 is FYNNEI. This CDR3 spans 14 amino acids. The V gene lost 6 bases and the J gene lost 3 bases, with 14 bases spanning the gap. Written as DNA, the CDR3 is TGTGCCAGCAGGGAGGACAGTGGAGACACTGAAGCTTTCTTT. Translating gives CASREDSGDTEAFF.

The chain links TRBV10-3 to TRBJ2-6, with D maybe TRBD2 (5 bases). This CDR3 region has 17 residues. The V gene lost 1 base and the J gene lost 0 bases, with 10 bases spanning the gap. Germline assignment: CDR1 ENHRY and CDR2 SYGVKD. CDR3 coding DNA: TGTGCCATCAGTGAGTTAGCGCCGAGCTCTGGGGCCAACGTCCTGACTTTC. This translates into CAISELAPSSGANVLTF.

Turning to this clone: The junction departs from the called germline gene at one end, perhaps through a read error. This chain joins TRBV7-9 and TRBJ1-4, with 11 bases aligning to TRBD1. Germline V lookup: CDR1 SEHNR, CDR2 FQNEAQ (reference sequence). The CDR3 loop spans 14 amino acids. CDR3: CSSSLDRGREKLFF. CDR3 nucleotides: TGTTCCAGCAGCCTGGACAGGGGGCGTGAAAAACTGTTTTTT.

V is TRBV10-3 and J is TRBJ1-1, with TRBD1 identical over 11 bases. CDR3 length equals 15 residues. V was pared by 4 bases and J by 0 bases, with 1 base of the junction left unmatched. Germline V gene data show CDR1 as ENHRY and CDR2 as SYGVKD. CDR3 protein: CAISGTGGLNTEAFF. In nucleotides, the CDR3 is TGTGCCATCAGTGGGACAGGGGGCCTGAACACTGAAGCTTTCTTT.

CDR3 residues: CASSQDPGLPDEQYF. The CDR3 DNA sequence: TGCGCCAGCAGCCAAGATCCAGGACTACCTGATGAGCAGTACTTC. This chain links TRBV4-1 with TRBJ2-7, with D possibly being TRBD2 (6 bases). V lost 0 bases and J lost 7, with 16 bases in between. Per germline, CDR1 MGHRA and CDR2 YSYEKL. The CDR3 extends over 15 amino acids.

This clone has more than one count but fewer than ten. The V gene is TRBV5-4, the J gene TRBJ2-1, with 7 bases identical to TRBD2. Trimming cost V 3 bases and J 5 bases; bases outside gene matches: 2. Germline CDR1 SGHNT, CDR2 YYREEE (reference sequence). The CDR3 contains 13 residues. CDR3 amino acids: CASSSGLDNEQFF. As DNA, the CDR3 is TGTGCCAGCAGCTCAGGACTAGACAATGAGCAGTTCTTC.

The sample holds a few counts of this clone. The CDR3 coding sequence is TGTGCCAGCAGACCCACAGGGGGCACTGAAGCTTTCTTT. This translates into CASRPTGGTEAFF. The chain uses TRBV6-5 and TRBJ1-1; 8 positions match TRBD1. V shed 6 bases, J shed 4 bases, and the junction held 4 bases outside the gene matches. From germline, CDR1 is MNHEY and CDR2 SVGAGI. The CDR3 totals 13 residues.

The rearrangement links TRBV11-2 to TRBJ2-5; TRBD2 is a possible D gene (6 bases). Trimming removed 4 bases from V and 5 bases from J, with 17 bases in between. Germline V CDR1 and CDR2: SGHAT, FQNNGV. The CDR3 has 15 residues. This CDR3 is CASSSLAGLGETQYF. CDR3 nucleotide sequence: TGTGCCAGCAGCTCTCTGGCGGGGCTAGGCGAGACCCAGTACTTC.

V and J are TRBV4-2 and TRBJ2-7, with D possibly matching TRBD2 (7 bases). The CDR3 runs 17 residues. V was pared by 1 base and J by 0 bases, with 16 bases between. Looked up from germline, CDR1 is LGHNA and CDR2 is YNFKEQ. CDR3 protein: CASSQVRRGEGSYEQYF. The CDR3 nucleotides are TGTGCCAGCAGCCAAGTACGTAGGGGGGAGGGCTCCTACGAGCAGTACTTC.

The gene calls are TRBV9 and TRBJ2-7; D possibly corresponds to TRBD2 (6 bases). There are 14 residues in the CDR3. Germline assignment: CDR1 SGDLS and CDR2 YYNGEE. V lost 2 bases and J 0 bases, leaving 9 bases between the germline ends. The CDR3 is CASSVGTLSYEQYF. CDR3 DNA sequence: TGTGCCAGCAGCGTCGGGACTCTCTCCTACGAGCAGTACTTC.

This clone was found once. The rearrangement uses TRBV25-1 and TRBJ1-1; maybe TRBD1 (5 bases). Germline V CDR1 and CDR2: MGHDK, SYGVNS. V was shortened by 1 base and J by 8 bases, with 14 bases between the two germline ends. The CDR3 is made up of 14 amino acids. The CDR3 sequence: CASSESRLAGEAFF. CDR3 nucleotides: TGTGCCAGCAGTGAATCGCGCCTCGCAGGGGAAGCTTTCTTT.

The chain couples TRBV9 to TRBJ2-7; possible D gene TRBD2, 5 bases. The V end was cut by 0 bases, the J end by 6 bases, with 19 bases between. The germline CDR1 and CDR2 sequences are SGDLS and YYNGEE. This CDR3 contains 16 residues. CDR3 coding DNA: TGTGCCAGCAGCGTAGAGGCGGGCCCTACGACATTCGAGCAGTACTTC. Protein sequence: CASSVEAGPTTFEQYF.

This chain uses TRBV7-6 with TRBJ2-2; TRBD2 matches at 10 bases. There are 19 residues in the CDR3. Trimming took 5 bases from V and 1 from J; bases not matched to a gene: 13. In germline, CDR1 is SGHVS, CDR2 FNYEAQ. The CDR3 sequence is CASSPSSGLAAMNTGELFF. In DNA form, the CDR3 reads TGTGCCAGCAGCCCCTCCTCAGGACTAGCGGCCATGAACACCGGGGAGCTGTTTTTT. The whole variable domain, remainder taken from reference TRBV7-6 and TRBJ2-2, is GAGVSQSPRYKVTKRGQDVALRCDPISGHVSLYWYRQALGQGPEFLTYFNYEAQQDKSGLPNDRFSAERPEGSISTLTIQRTEQRDSAMYRCASSPSSGLAAMNTGELFFGEGSRLTVL.

The CDR3: CASSTTQGRKQYF. The CDR3 DNA reads TGTGCCAGCAGCACCACACAGGGTAGAAAGCAGTACTTC. This chain connects TRBV6-5 to TRBJ2-7, with D possibly TRBD1 on 6 matching bases. The V gene's germline CDR1 is MNHEY and CDR2 SVGAGI. CDR3 length: 13 amino acids. Trimming took off 6 bases at V and 8 bases at J, with 17 bases between the two ends.

The chain has TRBV29-1 and TRBJ1-2; D is undetermined. The CDR3 loop spans 14 amino acids. Germline-derived CDR1 and CDR2 are SQVTM and ANQGSEA. The V and J ends lost 2 bases and 8 bases respectively, with 18 bases between them. DNA for the CDR3: TGCAGCGTTGAACTTTCCCCCTCCACGGGAGGCTACACCTTC. Translation: CSVELSPSTGGYTF.

The chain is built from TRBV4-2 and TRBJ2-7; 13 nucleotides agree with TRBD2. CDR1 and CDR2 from the germline V gene are LGHNA and YNFKEQ. The V and J ends lost 3 bases and 5 bases, in that order; junction bases with no gene match: 7. The CDR3 loop spans 16 amino acids. CDR3 amino acids: CASSHGGLAGENEQYF. In DNA, the CDR3 is TGTGCCAGCAGCCATGGAGGACTAGCGGGAGAAAACGAGCAGTACTTC.

This clone was counted a single time. This chain uses TRBV9 with TRBJ1-5; D unresolved. Between the trimmed V and J ends, which lost 0 bases and 7 bases, there was a span of 5 bases. CDR1 is SGDLS and CDR2 is YYNGEE in the germline V gene. This CDR3 has 12 residues. The chain's CDR3 is CASSVDGQPQHF. The CDR3 nucleotides read TGTGCCAGCAGCGTAGATGGCCAGCCCCAGCATTTT.

This sequence joins TRBV27 and TRBJ2-7, with 10 bases aligning to TRBD2. The closer fit of TRBJ2-1 to the DNA end suggests the J call may be wrong. The length of the CDR3 is 17 residues. Germline lookup yields CDR1 MNHEY and CDR2 SMNVEV (reference sequence). This chain's CDR3 is CASSLALLAGKFNEQFF. CDR3 DNA: TGTGCCAGCAGTTTGGCCTTACTAGCGGGGAAGTTCAATGAGCAGTTCTTC.

This chain connects TRBV30 to TRBJ1-2, with 10 bases fitting TRBD1. Trimming cost V 2 bases and J 1 base; bases outside gene matches: 4. Germline-derived CDR1 and CDR2 are GTSNPN and SVGIG (reference sequence). This CDR3 spans 15 amino acids. CDR3 in DNA: TGTGCCTGGAGTCAATGGACAGGGGGTAACTATGGCTACACCTTC. Translating it yields CAWSQWTGGNYGYTF. Full variable domain (rest looked up from reference TRBV30 and TRBJ1-2): SQTIHQWPATLVQPVGSPLSLECTVEGTSNPNLYWYRQAAGRGLQLLFYSVGIGQISSEVPQNLSASRPQDRQFILSSKKLLLSDSGFYLCAWSQWTGGNYGYTFGSGTRLTVV.

The V and J genes are TRBV6-5 and TRBJ2-2, with 8 nucleotides matching TRBD2. V lost 4 bases, J lost 0 bases, and 1 base stayed unmatched. The CDR3 length is 15 residues. The V gene's germline CDR1 is MNHEY and CDR2 SVGAGI. In nucleotides, the CDR3 is TGTGCCAGCAGTTTTAGCGGGACGAACACCGGGGAGCTGTTTTTT. Residues: CASSFSGTNTGELFF.

The chain carries TRBV2 and TRBJ1-4, with D perhaps matching TRBD1 (5 bases). V was trimmed by 8 bases and J by 5 bases, leaving 15 bases between them. Germline V gives CDR1 SNHLY, CDR2 FYNNEI. This CDR3 spans 14 amino acids. CDR3 DNA sequence: TGTGCCAGCCATAGGGAAAGGGGCAATGAAAAACTGTTTTTT. It specifies CASHRERGNEKLFF.

The chain links TRBV20-1 to TRBJ1-2; a weak D match, TRBD1 (6 bases). Trimming stripped 6 bases from V and 4 bases from J, with 9 bases between. Germline lookup yields CDR1 DFQATT and CDR2 SNEGSKA (reference sequence). The CDR3 has 11 residues. The CDR3 nucleotides are TGCAGTGCCCGGACAGCCTATGGCTACACCTTC. The encoded protein is CSARTAYGYTF.

V and J are TRBV5-6 and TRBJ1-1; D is perhaps TRBD1 (6 bases). Germline CDR1 and CDR2: SGHDT and YYEEEE. This CDR3 region has 15 residues. V dropped 5 bases and J dropped 5 bases, with 19 bases sitting between them. CDR3 sequence: CASRTQGWVGTEAFF. The CDR3 region has the DNA TGTGCCAGCAGGACACAGGGTTGGGTGGGTACTGAAGCTTTCTTT. Supplemented by reference TRBV5-6 and TRBJ1-1, the full variable domain reads DAGVTQSPTHLIKTRGQQVTLRCSPKSGHDTVSWYQQALGQGPQFIFQYYEEEERQRGNFPDRFSGHQFPNYSSELNVNALLLGDSALYLCASRTQGWVGTEAFFGQGTRLTVV.

In its sample, this clone was seen a few times. The V gene is TRBV30, the J gene TRBJ1-2, with 10 bases aligning to TRBD1. Germline CDR1 is GTSNPN and CDR2 is SVGIG (reference sequence). The CDR3 totals 13 residues. J lost 8 bases, V lost 6 bases, and 9 bases had no gene match. The CDR3 sequence: CACRPGQGFGYTF. The CDR3 DNA sequence: TGTGCCTGCCGACCGGGACAGGGGTTCGGCTACACCTTC.

The chain employs TRBV2 and TRBJ1-2; 8 bases are shared with TRBD1. The germline V gene encodes CDR1 SNHLY and CDR2 FYNNEI. CDR3 length: 12 amino acids. V lost 6 bases to trimming and J lost 8 bases; unmatched junction nucleotides: 5. The CDR3 here is CASRTGAGGYTF. The CDR3 nucleotides read TGTGCCAGCAGGACAGGGGCAGGAGGCTACACCTTC.

J is TRBJ2-2 and V is TRBV10-3, with 7 bases aligning to TRBD2. Germline values: CDR1 ENHRY, CDR2 SYGVKD. The junction had 5 bases not matched to a gene; V was cut back by 4 bases and J by 0 bases. CDR3 size: 16 residues. CDR3 sequence reads: CAISAWGGTNTGELFF. DNA for the CDR3: TGTGCCATCAGTGCCTGGGGGGGAACGAACACCGGGGAGCTGTTTTTT.

The chain links TRBV27 to TRBJ2-7; TRBD2 agrees at 9 bases. From germline, CDR1 is MNHEY and CDR2 SMNVEV (reference sequence). The J segment lost 3 bases and the V segment lost 5 bases, leaving 8 bases of the junction unmatched. The CDR3 has 15 amino acids. CDR3 protein: CASSPLAGLSYEQYF. Here the CDR3 DNA reads TGTGCCAGCAGTCCGCTAGCGGGGCTCAGCTACGAGCAGTACTTC.

Here the CDR3 reads CASSQDRASYGYTF. DNA of the CDR3: TGTGCCAGCAGCCAGGACAGGGCGAGCTATGGCTACACCTTC. The J gene is TRBJ1-2, the V gene TRBV7-2, with TRBD1 identical over 8 bases. Trimming took 5 bases from V and 4 from J; bases not matched to a gene: 6. The CDR3 contains 14 residues. Germline CDR1 and CDR2: SGHTA and FQGNSA.

The chain has TRBV6-1 and TRBJ1-5, with 9 bases identical to TRBD1. The J segment lost 5 bases and the V segment lost 2 bases, leaving 4 bases of the junction unmatched. This CDR3 region has 15 residues. Germline assignment: CDR1 MNHNS and CDR2 SASEGT. CDR3 region: CASSEWGTGHQPQHF. The DNA for the CDR3 is TGTGCCAGCAGTGAATGGGGGACAGGGCATCAGCCCCAGCATTTT.